The 18 T cell receptor beta chains listed next were all sequenced from one sample in a study of blood T cell repertoires in COVID-19. TCRdb's copy holds only in-frame clones and misses some; the assay was immunoSEQ multiplex PCR. The data contain 95,000 to 150,000 clones, around 80% of them singletons. The sample comprised peripheral blood. Receptor source: a man aged 55 to 70 with active or convalescent COVID-19.

The chain uses TRBV6-5 and TRBJ1-2; no firm D call. The CDR3 is 13 amino acids. CDR1 is MNHEY and CDR2 is SVGAGI in the germline V gene. V lost 0 bases and J 8 bases, leaving 10 bases between the germline ends. The CDR3 DNA sequence: TGTGCCAGCAGTTACTCAGCGGGGATCGGCTACACCTTC. This sequence encodes CASSYSAGIGYTF.

The rearrangement uses TRBV24-1 and TRBJ2-7; no reliable D call. The germline gives CDR1 KGHDR, CDR2 SFDVKD. The CDR3 consists of 13 residues. Trimming stripped 4 bases from V and 3 bases from J, with 9 bases between. Here the CDR3 reads CATSDPNIYEQYF. In nucleotides, the CDR3 is TGTGCCACCAGTGACCCGAACATCTACGAGCAGTACTTC.

A note on this clone: A read error may produce the germline difference seen at one junction end. The J gene is TRBJ1-3, the V gene TRBV4-1; D gene uncertain. This CDR3 is 14 amino acids long. Germline V CDR1 and CDR2: MGHRA, YSYEKL. CDR3 protein: CASTQIGSGNTIYF. CDR3 sequence (DNA): TGCGCCAGCACCCAAATCGGGTCTGGAAACACCATATATTTT.

The chain uses TRBV12-3 or TRBV12-4 and TRBJ2-7; a possible D gene is TRBD1 (5 bases). The CDR3 has 12 residues. With 4 bases removed from V and 4 bases from J, the gap between germline ends came to 8 bases. The CDR3 DNA reads TGTGCCAGCAGTTCCAGGGTTTACGAGCAGTACTTC. Translation gives CASSSRVYEQYF.

The rearrangement uses TRBV28 and TRBJ2-7; D uncertain. The CDR3 has 11 amino acids. Deletions cut 3 bases from V and 7 bases from J, with 7 bases between. Germline assignment: CDR1 MDHEN and CDR2 SYDVKM. This chain's CDR3 is CASSFSREQYF. The CDR3 nucleotides read TGTGCCAGCAGTTTTTCCCGGGAGCAGTACTTC. The full variable domain, completed using reference TRBV28 and TRBJ2-7, is DVKVTQSSRYLVKRTGEKVFLECVQDMDHENMFWYRQDPGLGLRLIYFSYDVKMKEKGDIPEGYSVSREKKERFSLILESASTNQTSMYLCASSFSREQYFGPGTRLTVT.

V usage is TRBV29-1 and J usage is TRBJ2-7; a weak D match, TRBD1 (6 bases). CDR3 length: 12 residues. Germline V gene sequence: CDR1 SQVTM, CDR2 ANQGSEA. Trimming pared 7 bases from V and 4 bases from J, leaving 14 bases between. CDR3 DNA: TGCAGCGCTACAGACAGGAGTTACGAGCAGTACTTC. Translation gives CSATDRSYEQYF.

The J gene is TRBJ1-2, the V gene TRBV30, with unresolved D. Germline assignment: CDR1 GTSNPN and CDR2 SVGIG (reference sequence). The CDR3 covers 14 residues. Trimming took 5 bases from V and 2 from J, leaving 15 bases between them. CDR3: CAWVPPAGNYGYTF. The CDR3 DNA is TGTGCCTGGGTGCCTCCAGCGGGAAACTATGGCTACACCTTC.

V is TRBV20-1 and J is TRBJ2-1, with 10 positions matching TRBD2. J was trimmed by 6 bases and V by 3 bases; bases with no gene match: 5. The CDR3 sequence is 14 residues long. The V gene's germline CDR1 is DFQATT and CDR2 SNEGSKA (reference sequence). CDR3 bases: TGCAGTGCTAGTCTAGCGGGAGTGATCAATGAGCAGTTCTTC. Translation: CSASLAGVINEQFF.

The chain carries TRBV29-1 and TRBJ2-1; D is undetermined. V dropped 0 bases and J dropped 6 bases, with 9 bases sitting between them. The CDR3 extends over 13 amino acids. Germline CDR1 SQVTM, CDR2 ANQGSEA. The CDR3 protein is CSVEDIVSNEQFF. The CDR3 DNA follows: TGCAGCGTTGAAGACATAGTGAGCAATGAGCAGTTCTTC.

This clone was detected only a few times. This rearrangement joins TRBV21-1 to TRBJ1-1; TRBD1, the table's D call, was not compared with the DNA. TRBV21-1 counts as a pseudogene. The CDR3 consists of 16 residues. The CDR3 reads CASSKPDPRGNTEAFF. The CDR3 bases are TGTGCCAGCAGCAAACCAGATCCCAGGGGGAACACTGAAGCTTTCTTT.

The rearrangement joins TRBV4-3 to TRBJ1-1; D may be TRBD1 (5 bases). Trimming left V 0 bases short and J 0 bases short, with 5 bases between. This CDR3 comprises 14 residues. The germline gives CDR1 LGHNA, CDR2 YSLEER. As DNA, the CDR3 is TGCGCCAGCAGCCAAGACAGGGTGAACACTGAAGCTTTCTTT. It is translated as CASSQDRVNTEAFF.

V is TRBV28 and J is TRBJ2-1, with 11 positions matching TRBD2. Looked up from germline, CDR1 is MDHEN and CDR2 is SYDVKM. There are 15 residues in the CDR3. V lost 7 bases and J lost 5; bases outside the gene matches: 7. The CDR3 DNA is TGTGCCAGCACCTCCCTAGCGGGAGGTAACAATGAGCAGTTCTTC. This translates into CASTSLAGGNNEQFF.

This clone was seen only once. The chain links TRBV3-1 (or the pseudogene TRBV3-2) to TRBJ1-1; a weak D match, TRBD1 (5 bases). The CDR3 extends over 15 amino acids. Trimming pared 4 bases from V and 3 bases from J, leaving 15 bases between. Germline values: CDR1 LGHDT, CDR2 YNNKEL (reference sequence). The CDR3 DNA sequence: TGTGCCAGCAGCCCCCCGGGGGGATGGCACACTGAAGCTTTCTTT. Translating gives CASSPPGGWHTEAFF.

The genes are TRBV5-4 and TRBJ2-3; possible D gene TRBD2, 6 bases. V was cut by 1 base and J by 0 bases, with 12 bases left in between. Germline V CDR1 and CDR2: SGHNT, YYREEE (reference sequence). The CDR3 is 16 residues long. The CDR3 DNA reads as TGTGCCAGCAGCTTGCCCAGCGGGTCTAGCACAGATACGCAGTATTTT. It yields the protein CASSLPSGSSTDTQYF.

This chain uses TRBV19 with TRBJ1-3; D gene unclear. CDR3 length equals 19 residues. Between the trimmed V and J ends, which lost 7 bases and 0 bases, there was a span of 25 bases. Germline-derived CDR1 and CDR2 are LNHDA and SQIVND (reference sequence). The DNA of the CDR3 is TGTGCCAGTACCGCGAATGCCCCCGGGAGGGTCTACTCTGGAAACACCATATATTTT. Protein product: CASTANAPGRVYSGNTIYF.

This rearrangement joins TRBV7-6 to TRBJ2-1, with D unresolved. Trimming removed 7 bases from V and 0 bases from J, with 7 bases in between. The CDR3 length is 13 residues. Germline CDR1 SGHVS, CDR2 FNYEAQ. The CDR3 sequence: CASTLSSYNEQFF. In DNA, the CDR3 is TGTGCCAGCACGCTTAGCTCCTACAATGAGCAGTTCTTC.

The V call is TRBV5-5, the J call TRBJ2-1; the match to TRBD1 covers 9 bases. In germline, CDR1 is SGHKS, CDR2 YYEKEE (reference sequence). Unmatched junction bases numbered 7, after V lost 0 bases and J lost 3 bases. There are 17 residues in the CDR3. CDR3 in amino acids: CASSLAGGQGIYNEQFF. DNA for the CDR3: TGTGCCAGCAGCTTGGCCGGAGGACAGGGGATCTACAATGAGCAGTTCTTC.

The chain uses TRBV18 and TRBJ1-2; possibly TRBD1 for D (6 bases). The CDR3 spans 15 residues. CDR1 is KGHSH and CDR2 is LQKENI in the germline V gene. Trimming took off 3 bases at V and 6 bases at J, with 17 bases between the two ends. The CDR3 protein is CASSPFGTPADGYTF. Here the CDR3 DNA reads TGTGCCAGCTCACCCTTCGGGACACCCGCCGATGGCTACACCTTC.